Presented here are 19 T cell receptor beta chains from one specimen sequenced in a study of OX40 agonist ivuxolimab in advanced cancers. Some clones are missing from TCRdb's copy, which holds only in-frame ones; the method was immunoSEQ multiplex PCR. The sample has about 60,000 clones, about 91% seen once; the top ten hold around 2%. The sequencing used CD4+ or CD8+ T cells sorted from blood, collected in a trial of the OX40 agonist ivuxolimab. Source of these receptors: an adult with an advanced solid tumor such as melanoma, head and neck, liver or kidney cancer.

CDR3 residues: CASSLGQGASETQYF. The CDR3 bases are TGCGCCAGCAGCTTGGGACAGGGGGCGTCGGAGACCCAGTACTTC. The rearrangement links TRBV5-1 to TRBJ2-5; 10 bases align to TRBD1. The CDR3 contains 15 residues. Germline CDR1 reads SGHRS; CDR2 reads YFSETQ. Losses at the gene ends were 0 bases for V and 5 bases for J; bases not matched to a gene: 4.

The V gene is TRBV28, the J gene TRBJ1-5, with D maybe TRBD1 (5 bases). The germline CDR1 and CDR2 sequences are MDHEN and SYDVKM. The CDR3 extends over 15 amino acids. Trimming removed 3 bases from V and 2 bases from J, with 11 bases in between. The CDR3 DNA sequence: TGTGCCAGCAGTTTTTTCAGGGCCGGCAATCAGCCCCAGCATTTT. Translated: CASSFFRAGNQPQHF.

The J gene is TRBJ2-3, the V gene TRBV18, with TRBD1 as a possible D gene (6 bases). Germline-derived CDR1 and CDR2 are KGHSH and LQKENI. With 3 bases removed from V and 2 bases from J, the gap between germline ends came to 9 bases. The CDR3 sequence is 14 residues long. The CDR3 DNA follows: TGTGCCAGCTCACCCGGACAGATCACAGATACGCAGTATTTT. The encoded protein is CASSPGQITDTQYF.

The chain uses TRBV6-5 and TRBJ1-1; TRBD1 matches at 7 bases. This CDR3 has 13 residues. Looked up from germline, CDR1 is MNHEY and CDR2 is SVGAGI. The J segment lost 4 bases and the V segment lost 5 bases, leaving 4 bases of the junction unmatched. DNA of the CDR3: TGTGCCAGCAGTGCACAGGGGAGCACTGAAGCTTTCTTT. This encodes CASSAQGSTEAFF.

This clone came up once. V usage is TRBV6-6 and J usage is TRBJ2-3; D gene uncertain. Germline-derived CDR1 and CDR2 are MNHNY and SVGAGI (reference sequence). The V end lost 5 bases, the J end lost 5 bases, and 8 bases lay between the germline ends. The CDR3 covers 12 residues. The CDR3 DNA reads TGTGCCAGCAGTAGCATCGGAGATACGCAGTATTTT. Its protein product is CASSSIGDTQYF.

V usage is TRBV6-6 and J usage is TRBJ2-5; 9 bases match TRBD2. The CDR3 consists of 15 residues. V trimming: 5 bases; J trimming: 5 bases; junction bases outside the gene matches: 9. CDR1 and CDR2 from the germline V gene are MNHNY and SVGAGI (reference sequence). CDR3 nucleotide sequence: TGTGCCAGCAGTCGGAATAGCGGGGGACCGGAGACCCAGTACTTC. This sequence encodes CASSRNSGGPETQYF.

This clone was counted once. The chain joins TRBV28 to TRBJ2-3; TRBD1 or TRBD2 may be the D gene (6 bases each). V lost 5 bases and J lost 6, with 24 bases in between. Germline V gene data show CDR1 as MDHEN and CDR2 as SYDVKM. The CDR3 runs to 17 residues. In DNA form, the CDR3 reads TGTGCCAGCAGTCCCGCCGGGGCGGGACAAAATTGGGATACGCAGTATTTT. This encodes CASSPAGAGQNWDTQYF.

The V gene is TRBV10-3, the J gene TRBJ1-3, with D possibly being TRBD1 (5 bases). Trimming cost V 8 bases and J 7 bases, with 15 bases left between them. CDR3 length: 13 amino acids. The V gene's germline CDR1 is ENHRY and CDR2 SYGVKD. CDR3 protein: CAIQGQPRNTIYF. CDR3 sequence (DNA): TGTGCCATCCAGGGCCAGCCTCGGAACACCATATATTTT.

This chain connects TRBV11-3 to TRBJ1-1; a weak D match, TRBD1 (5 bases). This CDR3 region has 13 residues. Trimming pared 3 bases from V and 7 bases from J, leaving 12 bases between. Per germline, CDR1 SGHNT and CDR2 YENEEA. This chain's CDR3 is CASSLGTDFEAFF. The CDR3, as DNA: TGTGCCAGCAGCTTGGGGACGGACTTTGAAGCTTTCTTT. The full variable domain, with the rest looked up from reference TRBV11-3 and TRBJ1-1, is EAGVVQSPRYKIIEKKQPVAFWCNPISGHNTLYWYLQNLGQGPELLIRYENEEAVDDSQLPKDRFSAERLKGVDSTLKIQPAELGDSAVYLCASSLGTDFEAFFGQGTRLTVV.

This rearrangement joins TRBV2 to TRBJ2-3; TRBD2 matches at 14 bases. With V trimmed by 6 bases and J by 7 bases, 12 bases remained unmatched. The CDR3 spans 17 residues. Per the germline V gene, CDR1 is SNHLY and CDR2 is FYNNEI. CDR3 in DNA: TGTGCCAGCAGCTATACATTCGGGACTAGCGGGGGAAATACGCAGTATTTT. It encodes CASSYTFGTSGGNTQYF.

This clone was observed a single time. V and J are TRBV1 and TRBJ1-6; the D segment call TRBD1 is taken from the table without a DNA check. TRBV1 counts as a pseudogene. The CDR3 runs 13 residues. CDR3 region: CTSSQNGRSPLHF. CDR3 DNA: TGCACCAGCAGCCAAAATGGGCGTTCACCCCTCCACTTT.

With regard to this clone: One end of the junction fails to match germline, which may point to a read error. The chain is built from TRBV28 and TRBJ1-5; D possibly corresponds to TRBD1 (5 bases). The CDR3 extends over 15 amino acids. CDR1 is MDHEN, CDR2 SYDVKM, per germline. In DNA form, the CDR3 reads TGTGCCGGCAGTTTACCCGACAGTAGCAATCAGCCCCAGCATTTT. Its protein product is CAGSLPDSSNQPQHF.

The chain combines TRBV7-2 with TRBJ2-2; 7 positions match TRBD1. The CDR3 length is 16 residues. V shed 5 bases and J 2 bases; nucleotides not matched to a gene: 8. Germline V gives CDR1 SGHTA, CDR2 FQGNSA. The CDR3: CASSENRGFNTGELFF. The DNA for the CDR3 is TGTGCCAGCAGCGAAAACAGGGGTTTTAACACCGGGGAGCTGTTTTTT.

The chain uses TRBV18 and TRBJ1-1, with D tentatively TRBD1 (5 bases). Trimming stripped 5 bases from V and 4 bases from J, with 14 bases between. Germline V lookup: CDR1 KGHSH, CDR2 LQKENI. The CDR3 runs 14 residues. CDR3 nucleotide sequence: TGTGCCAGCTCAACCCAGGGCCTCGGCACTGAAGCTTTCTTT. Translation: CASSTQGLGTEAFF.

The CDR3 bases are TGTGCCAGCAGTGACCTCCGGGTAGCCTTAGAGCAGTTCTTC. Translating gives CASSDLRVALEQFF. This sequence joins TRBV2 and TRBJ2-1; D remains unclear. Germline lookup yields CDR1 SNHLY and CDR2 FYNNEI. The CDR3 consists of 14 residues. Trimming took 3 bases from V and 10 from J, leaving 16 bases between them.

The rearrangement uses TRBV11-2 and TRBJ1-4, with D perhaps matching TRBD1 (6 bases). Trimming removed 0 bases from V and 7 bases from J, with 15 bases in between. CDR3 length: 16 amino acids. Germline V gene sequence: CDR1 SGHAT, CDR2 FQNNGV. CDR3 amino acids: CASSLDPGQGIEKLFF. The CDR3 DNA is TGTGCCAGCAGCTTAGATCCGGGGCAGGGGATTGAAAAACTGTTTTTT. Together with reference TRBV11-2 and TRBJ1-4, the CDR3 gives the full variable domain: EAGVAQSPRYKIIEKRQSVAFWCNPISGHATLYWYQQILGQGPKLLIQFQNNGVVDDSQLPKDRFSAERLKGVDSTLKIQPAKLEDSAVYLCASSLDPGQGIEKLFFGSGTQLSVL.

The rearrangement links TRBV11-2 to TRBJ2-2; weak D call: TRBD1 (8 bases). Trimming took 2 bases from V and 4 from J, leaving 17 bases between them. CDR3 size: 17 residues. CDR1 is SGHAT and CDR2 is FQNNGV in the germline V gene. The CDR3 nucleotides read TGTGCCAGCAGCTTAATTGCACAGGGGGAGGGCACCGGGGAGCTGTTTTTT. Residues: CASSLIAQGEGTGELFF.

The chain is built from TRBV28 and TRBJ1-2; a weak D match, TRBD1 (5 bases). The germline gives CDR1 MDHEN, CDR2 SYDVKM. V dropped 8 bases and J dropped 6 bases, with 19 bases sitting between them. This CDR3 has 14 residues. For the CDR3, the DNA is TGTGCCAGCGTAGTGGGCAGGGCGAGAGATGGCTACACCTTC. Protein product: CASVVGRARDGYTF.

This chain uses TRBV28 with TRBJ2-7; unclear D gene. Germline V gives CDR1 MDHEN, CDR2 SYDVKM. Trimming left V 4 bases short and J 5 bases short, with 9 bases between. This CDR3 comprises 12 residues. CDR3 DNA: TGTGCCAGCAGTTCCCCCCCAAACGAGCAGTACTTC. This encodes CASSSPPNEQYF.